The source of this T cell receptor (beta chain) is a study of T-cell reconstitution after alpha-beta-depleted transplantation in children. This clonotype was seen a few times. Per germline, CDR1 MNHEY and CDR2 SVGAGI. With V trimmed by 6 bases and J by 3 bases, 7 bases remained unmatched. The CDR3 is 15 amino acids. The TCRbeta library incorporated unique molecular identifiers. TCRdb ran MiXCR on the PCR reads and lists one entry per CDR3 protein. The data show around 600,000 distinct CDR3 sequences, approximately 17% seen once. This chain connects TRBV6-5 to TRBJ2-3, with 9 bases that match TRBD1. The TCR comes from a human donor who donated a stem cell graft to a child with acute myeloid leukemia. Sequenced here: PBMCs from the stem cell graft donor, sampled from the stem cell graft. CDR3 loop: CASSPRGTGTDTQYF. CDR3 DNA: TGTGCCAGCAGCCCCCGCGGGACAGGGACAGATACGCAGTATTTT.